This T cell receptor beta chain was recorded in a study of beta chain features in type 1 diabetes. Study-level findings and limits: VDJ junctions sequenced from type 1 diabetes patients showed fewer insertions and more deletions.

This clone has more than one count but fewer than ten. The antigen is not known. Its ends do not fully match the called genes, so a read error is possible. Expressed TCRB transcripts were sequenced after all isolated RNA was converted to cDNA. Data came from immunoSEQ multiplex PCR; TCRdb stores just in-frame clones and leaves some out. The sample shows over 150,000 clones, 7.5% to 10% of them seen only once. Sorting of CD4+ naive, central memory, regulatory and stem cell-like memory cells was performed via CD45RO/CCR7/CD25/CD127/CD95/CD27. Germline V gene lookup returns CDR1 ENHRY and CDR2 SYGVKD. The CDR3 runs 12 residues.

The receptor was derived from a man in his late teens or twenties in good health. The chain combines TRBV10-3 with TRBJ2-5, with D unclear. Input material: central memory CD4+ T cells from blood. This CDR3 reads CAISDIREAQYF. The CDR3 DNA reads as TGTGCCATCAGTGACATAAGAGAGGCCCAGTACTTC.